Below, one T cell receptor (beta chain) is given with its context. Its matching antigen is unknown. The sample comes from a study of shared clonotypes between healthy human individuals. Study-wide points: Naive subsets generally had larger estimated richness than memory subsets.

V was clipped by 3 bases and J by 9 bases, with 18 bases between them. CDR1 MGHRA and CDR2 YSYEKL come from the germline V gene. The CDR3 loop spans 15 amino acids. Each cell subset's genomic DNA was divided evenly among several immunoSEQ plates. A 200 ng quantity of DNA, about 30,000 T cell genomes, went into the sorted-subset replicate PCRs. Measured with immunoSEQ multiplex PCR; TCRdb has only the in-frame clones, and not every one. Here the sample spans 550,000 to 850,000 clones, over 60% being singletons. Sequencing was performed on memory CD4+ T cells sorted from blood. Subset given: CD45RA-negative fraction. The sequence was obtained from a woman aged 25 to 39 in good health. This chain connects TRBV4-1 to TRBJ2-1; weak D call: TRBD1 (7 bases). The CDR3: CASSQTGTAGLEQFF. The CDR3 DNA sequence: TGCGCCAGCAGCCAGACCGGGACAGCGGGCCTTGAGCAGTTCTTC.